A selection of T cell receptor beta chains follows, all from one sample in a study of technical replicates of blood from several donors. Assay: immunoSEQ multiplex PCR; the TCRdb copy retains only in-frame clones and omits some. The sample includes around 86,000 clones, 90% to 97% of them seen just once. Material for sequencing was T cells isolated from PBMCs. These receptors were collected from a human donor in good health. The CDR3 runs from the conserved cysteine through the conserved F or W. Fields, in order: V gene, J gene, CDR3 protein.

V gene: TRBV11-2
J gene: TRBJ2-1
CDR3 protein: CASTFVVSGRNEQFF

V gene: TRBV6-5
J gene: TRBJ2-1
CDR3 protein: CASSYLAGAFNEQFF

V gene: TRBV20-1
J gene: TRBJ2-7
CDR3 protein: CSATSFYEQYF

V gene: TRBV28
J gene: TRBJ2-7
CDR3 protein: CASSLPPRGEQYF

V gene: TRBV6-4
J gene: TRBJ1-1
CDR3 protein: CASSGDPGKAEAFF

V gene: TRBV6-5
J gene: TRBJ1-1
CDR3 protein: CASSYGGAEAFF

V gene: TRBV28
J gene: TRBJ2-6
CDR3 protein: CASRSWPGAGANSGANVLTF

V gene: TRBV7-6
J gene: TRBJ2-3
CDR3 protein: CASSTGTSGGPDMDTQYF

V gene: TRBV5-4
J gene: TRBJ2-5
CDR3 protein: CASSLEAKPETQYF

V gene: TRBV28
J gene: TRBJ1-2
CDR3 protein: CASSSSARGGGYTF

V gene: TRBV10-2
J gene: TRBJ2-7
CDR3 protein: CATQLGRYSYEQYF

V gene: TRBV10-3
J gene: TRBJ2-7
CDR3 protein: CAISETYRVSGEQYF

V gene: TRBV28
J gene: TRBJ2-5
CDR3 protein: CATDAGTQYF

V gene: TRBV29-1
J gene: TRBJ1-1
CDR3 protein: CSAIPKITGELTEAFF

V gene: TRBV27
J gene: TRBJ2-1
CDR3 protein: CASRQGTYNEQFF

V gene: TRBV27
J gene: TRBJ1-1
CDR3 protein: CASSLSRRGNEAFF

V gene: TRBV10-3
J gene: TRBJ2-1
CDR3 protein: CAITEGQGADYNEQFF

V gene: TRBV4-2
J gene: TRBJ1-1
CDR3 protein: CASSQERGADSYTEAFF

V gene: TRBV6-1
J gene: TRBJ2-4
CDR3 protein: CASSEADLGGAVKNIQYF

V gene: TRBV4-1
J gene: TRBJ2-3
CDR3 protein: CASSQPVGGDTDTQYF

V gene: TRBV7-9
J gene: TRBJ2-7
CDR3 protein: CASSPRVGPRAEQYF

V gene: TRBV6-6
J gene: TRBJ1-5
CDR3 protein: CASSQGYRDQPQHF

V gene: TRBV2
J gene: TRBJ2-3
CDR3 protein: CASSGTSGRSSTDTQYF

V gene: TRBV28
J gene: TRBJ1-2
CDR3 protein: CASSLRANYGYTF

V gene: TRBV5-6
J gene: TRBJ2-1
CDR3 protein: CASSLVWQGISNEQFF

V gene: TRBV9
J gene: TRBJ2-2
CDR3 protein: CASRGVTGELFF

V gene: TRBV25-1
J gene: TRBJ1-4
CDR3 protein: CASSGTDRAPTNEKLFF

V gene: TRBV9
J gene: TRBJ2-3
CDR3 protein: CASGDRRGDTQYF

V gene: TRBV28
J gene: TRBJ1-1
CDR3 protein: CASSLLQGAVSTEAFF

V gene: TRBV27
J gene: TRBJ2-3
CDR3 protein: CASSRVAGADTQYF

V gene: TRBV29-1
J gene: TRBJ2-5
CDR3 protein: CSAKGQGGNQETQYF

V gene: TRBV12-2
J gene: TRBJ2-2
CDR3 protein: CASRLAPQGVGNKGGELFF

V gene: TRBV29-1
J gene: TRBJ1-1
CDR3 protein: CSVVPRTSNTEAFF

V gene: TRBV13
J gene: TRBJ2-7
CDR3 protein: CASSFRDRVTYEQYF